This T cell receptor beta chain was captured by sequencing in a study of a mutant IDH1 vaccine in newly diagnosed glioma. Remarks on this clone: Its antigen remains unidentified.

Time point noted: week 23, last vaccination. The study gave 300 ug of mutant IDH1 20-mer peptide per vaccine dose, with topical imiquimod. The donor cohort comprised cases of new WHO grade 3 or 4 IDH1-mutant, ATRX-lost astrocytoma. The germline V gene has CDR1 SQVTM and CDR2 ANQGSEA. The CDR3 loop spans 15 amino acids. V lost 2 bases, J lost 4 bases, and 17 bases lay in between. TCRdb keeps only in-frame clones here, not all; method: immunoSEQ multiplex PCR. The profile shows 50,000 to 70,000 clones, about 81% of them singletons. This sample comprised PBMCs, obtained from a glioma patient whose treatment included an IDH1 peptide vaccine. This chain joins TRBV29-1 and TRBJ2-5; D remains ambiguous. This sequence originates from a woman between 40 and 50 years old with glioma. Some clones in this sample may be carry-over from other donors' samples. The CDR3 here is CSVETLPWVGETQYF. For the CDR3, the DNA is TGCAGCGTTGAAACCCTACCGTGGGTGGGAGAGACCCAGTACTTC.